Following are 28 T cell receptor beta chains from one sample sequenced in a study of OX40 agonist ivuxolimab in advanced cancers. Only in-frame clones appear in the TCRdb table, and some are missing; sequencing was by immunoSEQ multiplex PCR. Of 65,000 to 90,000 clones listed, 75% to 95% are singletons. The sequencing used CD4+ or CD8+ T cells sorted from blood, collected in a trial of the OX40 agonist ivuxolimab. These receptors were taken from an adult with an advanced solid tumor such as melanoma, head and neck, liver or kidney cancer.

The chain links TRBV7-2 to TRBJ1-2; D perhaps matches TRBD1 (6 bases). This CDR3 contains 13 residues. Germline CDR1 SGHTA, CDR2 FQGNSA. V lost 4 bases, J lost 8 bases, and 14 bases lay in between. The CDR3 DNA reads TGTGCCAGCAGCTCCTACAACAGGGACGGCTACACCTTC. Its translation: CASSSYNRDGYTF.

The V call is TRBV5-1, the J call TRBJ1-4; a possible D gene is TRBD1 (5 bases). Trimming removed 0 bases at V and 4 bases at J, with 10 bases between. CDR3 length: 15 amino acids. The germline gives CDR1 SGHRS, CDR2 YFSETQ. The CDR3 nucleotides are TGCGCCAGCAGCTTGGATGGGACCAATAATGAAAAACTGTTTTTT. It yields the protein CASSLDGTNNEKLFF.

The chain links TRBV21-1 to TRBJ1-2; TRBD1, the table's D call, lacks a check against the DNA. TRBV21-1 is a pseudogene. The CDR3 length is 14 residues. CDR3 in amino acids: CASSQKAQIYGYTF. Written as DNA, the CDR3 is TGTGCCAGCAGCCAAAAGGCACAGATCTATGGCTACACCTTC.

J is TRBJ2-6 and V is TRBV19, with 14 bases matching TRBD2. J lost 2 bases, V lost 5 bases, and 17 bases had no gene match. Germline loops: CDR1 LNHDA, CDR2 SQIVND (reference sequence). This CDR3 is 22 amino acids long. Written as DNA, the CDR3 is TGTGCCAGTAGTTCCGGGACAGGGGGCGGACTAGCGGGAGGCGCTGGGGCCAACGTCCTGACTTTC. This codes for CASSSGTGGGLAGGAGANVLTF.

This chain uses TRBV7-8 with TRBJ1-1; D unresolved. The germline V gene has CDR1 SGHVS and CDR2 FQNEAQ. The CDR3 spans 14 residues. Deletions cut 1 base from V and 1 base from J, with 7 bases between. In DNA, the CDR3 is TGTGCCAGCAGCTTAGAGGTGAAGAACACTGAAGCTTTCTTT. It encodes CASSLEVKNTEAFF.

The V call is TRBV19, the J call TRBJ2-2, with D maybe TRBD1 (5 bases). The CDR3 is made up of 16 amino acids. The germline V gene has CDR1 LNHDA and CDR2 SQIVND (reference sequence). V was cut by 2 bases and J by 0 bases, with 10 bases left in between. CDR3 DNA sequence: TGTGCCAGTAGTATACAGGGATCTTCGAACACCGGGGAGCTGTTTTTT. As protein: CASSIQGSSNTGELFF.

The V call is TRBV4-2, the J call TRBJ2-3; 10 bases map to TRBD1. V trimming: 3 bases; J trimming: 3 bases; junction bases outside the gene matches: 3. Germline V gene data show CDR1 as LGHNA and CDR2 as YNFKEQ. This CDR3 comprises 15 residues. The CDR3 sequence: CASSQLGQGTDTQYF. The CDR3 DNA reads TGTGCCAGCAGCCAGCTGGGACAGGGGACAGATACGCAGTATTTT.

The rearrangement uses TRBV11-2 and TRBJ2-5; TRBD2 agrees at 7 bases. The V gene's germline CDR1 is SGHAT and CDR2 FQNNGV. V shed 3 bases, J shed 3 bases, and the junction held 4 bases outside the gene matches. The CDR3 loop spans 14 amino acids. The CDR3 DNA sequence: TGTGCCAGCAGCTTTCGGAGCGGGAAAGAGACCCAGTACTTC. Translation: CASSFRSGKETQYF.

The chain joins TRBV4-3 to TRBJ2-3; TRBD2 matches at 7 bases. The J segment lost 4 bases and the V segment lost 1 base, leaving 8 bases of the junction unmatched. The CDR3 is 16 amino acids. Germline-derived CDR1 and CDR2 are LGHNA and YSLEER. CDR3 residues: CASSQVLAVGPDTQYF. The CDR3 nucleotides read TGCGCCAGCAGCCAAGTCCTAGCGGTTGGCCCAGATACGCAGTATTTT.

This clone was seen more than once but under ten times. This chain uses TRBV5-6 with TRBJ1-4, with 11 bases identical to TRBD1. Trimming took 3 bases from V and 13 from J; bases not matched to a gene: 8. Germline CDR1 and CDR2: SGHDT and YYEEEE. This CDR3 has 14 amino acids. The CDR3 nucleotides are TGTGCCAGCAGCTCTGGACAGGGGGCGCGAGGACTGTTTTTT. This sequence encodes CASSSGQGARGLFF.

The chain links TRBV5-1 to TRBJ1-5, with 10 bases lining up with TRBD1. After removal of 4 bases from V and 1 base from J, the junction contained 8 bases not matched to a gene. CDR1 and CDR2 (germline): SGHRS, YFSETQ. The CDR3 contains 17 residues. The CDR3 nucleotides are TGCGCCAGCAGCCCAAGGTCGGGACAGGGGAGCAATCAGCCCCAGCATTTT. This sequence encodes CASSPRSGQGSNQPQHF.

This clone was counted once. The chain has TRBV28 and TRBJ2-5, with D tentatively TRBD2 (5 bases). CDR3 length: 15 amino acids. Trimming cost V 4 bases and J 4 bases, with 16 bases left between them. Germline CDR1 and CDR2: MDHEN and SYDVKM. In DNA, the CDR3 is TGTGCCAGCAGTTCCGCGGGTCCCCGGCGAGAGACCCAGTACTTC. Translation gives CASSSAGPRRETQYF.

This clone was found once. The CDR3 sequence: CASSLFLENIQYF. The CDR3 coding sequence is TGTGCCAGCAGTTTATTCCTCGAGAACATTCAGTACTTC. The rearrangement uses TRBV28 and TRBJ2-4; D call uncertain. CDR3 length: 13 residues. Trimming left V 1 base short and J 7 bases short, with 8 bases between. The germline gives CDR1 MDHEN, CDR2 SYDVKM.

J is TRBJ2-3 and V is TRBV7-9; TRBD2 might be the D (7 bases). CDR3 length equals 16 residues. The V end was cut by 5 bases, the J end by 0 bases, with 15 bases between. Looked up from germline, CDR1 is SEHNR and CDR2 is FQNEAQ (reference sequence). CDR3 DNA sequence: TGTGCCAGCAGCCCAGCGGGCGGGGGCAGCACAGATACGCAGTATTTT. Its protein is CASSPAGGGSTDTQYF. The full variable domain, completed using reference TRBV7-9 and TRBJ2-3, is DTGVSQNPRHKITKRGQNVTFRCDPISEHNRLYWYRQTLGQGPEFLTYFQNEAQLEKSRLLSDRFSAERPKGSFSTLEIQRTEQGDSAMYLCASSPAGGGSTDTQYFGPGTRLTVL.

The CDR3 DNA reads as TGTGCCAGTAGTATAGATGTGTCTGGGGCCAACGTCCTGACTTTC. Translation gives CASSIDVSGANVLTF. The chain recombines TRBV19 with TRBJ2-6; D remains ambiguous. V was clipped by 0 bases and J by 1 base, with 4 bases between them. This CDR3 has 15 amino acids. Looked up from germline, CDR1 is LNHDA and CDR2 is SQIVND (reference sequence).

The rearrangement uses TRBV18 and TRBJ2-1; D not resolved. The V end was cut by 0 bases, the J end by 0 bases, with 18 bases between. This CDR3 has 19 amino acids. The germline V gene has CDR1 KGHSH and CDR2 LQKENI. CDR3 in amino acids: CASSPPVFDAASSYNEQFF. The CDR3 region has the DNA TGTGCCAGCTCACCACCGGTTTTCGACGCGGCAAGCTCCTACAATGAGCAGTTCTTC. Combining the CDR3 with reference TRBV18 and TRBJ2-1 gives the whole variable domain NAGVMQNPRHLVRRRGQEARLRCSPMKGHSHVYWYRQLPEEGLKFMVYLQKENIIDESGMPKERFSAEFPKEGPSILRIQQVVRGDSAAYFCASSPPVFDAASSYNEQFFGPGTRLTVL.

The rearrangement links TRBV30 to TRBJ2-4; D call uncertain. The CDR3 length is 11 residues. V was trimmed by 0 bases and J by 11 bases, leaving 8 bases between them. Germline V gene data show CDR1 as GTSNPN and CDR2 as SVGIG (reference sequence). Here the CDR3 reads CAWSVSAVQYF. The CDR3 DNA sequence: TGTGCCTGGAGTGTATCGGCTGTTCAGTACTTC.

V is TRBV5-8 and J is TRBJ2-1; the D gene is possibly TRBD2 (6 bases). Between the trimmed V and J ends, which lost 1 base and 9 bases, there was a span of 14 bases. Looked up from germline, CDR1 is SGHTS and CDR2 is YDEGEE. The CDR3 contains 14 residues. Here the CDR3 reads CASSLSRGVGEQFF. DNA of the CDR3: TGTGCCAGCAGCTTGAGTCGCGGGGTCGGTGAGCAGTTCTTC.

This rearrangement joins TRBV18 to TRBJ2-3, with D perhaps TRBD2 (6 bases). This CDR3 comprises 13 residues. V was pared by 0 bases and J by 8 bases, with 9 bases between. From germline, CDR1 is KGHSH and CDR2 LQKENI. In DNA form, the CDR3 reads TGTGCCAGCTCACCACCGGGGACTGGTACGCAGTATTTT. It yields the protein CASSPPGTGTQYF.

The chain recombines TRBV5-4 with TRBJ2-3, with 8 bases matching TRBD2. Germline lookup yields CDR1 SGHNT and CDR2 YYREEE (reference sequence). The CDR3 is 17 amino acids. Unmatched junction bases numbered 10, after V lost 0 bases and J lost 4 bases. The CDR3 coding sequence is TGTGCCAGCAGCTTGGGGAGACTAGCGCCAGGGGCAGATACGCAGTATTTT. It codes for CASSLGRLAPGADTQYF.

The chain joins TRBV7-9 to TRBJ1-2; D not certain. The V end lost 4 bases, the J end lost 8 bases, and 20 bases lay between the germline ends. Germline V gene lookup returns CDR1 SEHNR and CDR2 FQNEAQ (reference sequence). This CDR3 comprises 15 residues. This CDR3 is CASSSGWAHSKGYTF. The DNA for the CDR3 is TGTGCCAGCAGCTCTGGCTGGGCCCACAGCAAGGGCTACACCTTC.

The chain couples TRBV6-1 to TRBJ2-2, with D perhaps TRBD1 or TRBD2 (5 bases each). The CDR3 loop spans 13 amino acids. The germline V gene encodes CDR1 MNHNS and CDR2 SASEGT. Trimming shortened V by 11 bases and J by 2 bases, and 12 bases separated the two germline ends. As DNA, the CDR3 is TGTGCCGCCCGAAGGGACAACACCGGGGAGCTGTTTTTT. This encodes CAARRDNTGELFF.

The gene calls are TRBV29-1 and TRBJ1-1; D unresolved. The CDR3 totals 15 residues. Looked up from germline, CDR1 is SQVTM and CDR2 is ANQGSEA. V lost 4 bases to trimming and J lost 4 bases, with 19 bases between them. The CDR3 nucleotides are TGCAGCGTTGCCTTGGACGCCGTGGGTATCACTGAAGCTTTCTTT. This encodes CSVALDAVGITEAFF.

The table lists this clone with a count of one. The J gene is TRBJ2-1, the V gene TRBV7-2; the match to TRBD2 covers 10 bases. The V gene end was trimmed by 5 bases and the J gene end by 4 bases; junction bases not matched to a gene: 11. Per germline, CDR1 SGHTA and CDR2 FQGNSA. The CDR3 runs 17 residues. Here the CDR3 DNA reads TGTGCCAGCAGCCCACAAACCACTAGCGGGATATACAATGAGCAGTTCTTC. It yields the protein CASSPQTTSGIYNEQFF.

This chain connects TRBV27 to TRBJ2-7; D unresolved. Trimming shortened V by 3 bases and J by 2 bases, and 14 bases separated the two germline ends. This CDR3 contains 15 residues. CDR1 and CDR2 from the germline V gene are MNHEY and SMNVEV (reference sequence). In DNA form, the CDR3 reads TGTGCCAGCAGTTTCCCCGGTATCCCCCCCTACGAGCAGTACTTC. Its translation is CASSFPGIPPYEQYF.

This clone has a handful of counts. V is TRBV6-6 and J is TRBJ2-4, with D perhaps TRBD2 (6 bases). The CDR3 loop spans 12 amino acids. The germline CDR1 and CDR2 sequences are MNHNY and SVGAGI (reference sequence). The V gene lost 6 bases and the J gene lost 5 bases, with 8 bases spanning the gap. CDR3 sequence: CASRGGENIQYF. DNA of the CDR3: TGTGCCAGCAGGGGAGGTGAAAACATTCAGTACTTC.

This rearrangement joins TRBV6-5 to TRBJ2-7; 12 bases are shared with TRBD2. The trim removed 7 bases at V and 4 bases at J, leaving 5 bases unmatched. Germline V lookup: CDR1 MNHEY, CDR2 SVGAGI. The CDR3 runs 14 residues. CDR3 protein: CASTRTSGKYEQYF. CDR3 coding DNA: TGTGCCAGCACCCGGACTAGCGGGAAGTACGAGCAGTACTTC.

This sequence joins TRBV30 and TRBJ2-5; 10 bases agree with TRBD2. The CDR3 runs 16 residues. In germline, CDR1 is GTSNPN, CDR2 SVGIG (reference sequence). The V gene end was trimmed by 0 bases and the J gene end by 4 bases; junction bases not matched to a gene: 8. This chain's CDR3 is CAWSVLASGSGETQYF. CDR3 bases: TGTGCCTGGAGTGTACTCGCTAGCGGGAGTGGAGAGACCCAGTACTTC. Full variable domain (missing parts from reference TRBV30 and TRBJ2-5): SQTIHQWPATLVQPVGSPLSLECTVEGTSNPNLYWYRQAAGRGLQLLFYSVGIGQISSEVPQNLSASRPQDRQFILSSKKLLLSDSGFYLCAWSVLASGSGETQYFGPGTRLLVL.